This TCR beta chain came from a study of blood T cell repertoires in COVID-19. Study-level background: Whether acute or convalescent, the COVID-19 samples came from the United States, Italy and Spain.

The V gene lost 6 bases and the J gene lost 8 bases, with 13 bases spanning the gap. The V gene's germline CDR1 is MNHEY and CDR2 SMNVEV (reference sequence). The CDR3 has 12 residues. Using immunoSEQ multiplex PCR, the repertoire was profiled, and TCRdb retains in-frame clones only, with some absent. The data show over 85,000 clones, with approximately 86% seen just once and around 3.3% held by the top ten. The sequence derives from a man aged 50 or older with acute or convalescent COVID-19. The specimen was peripheral blood. The V gene is TRBV27, the J gene TRBJ1-2; D gene unclear. CDR3 region: CASRLGLDGYTF. In DNA form, the CDR3 reads TGTGCCAGCAGGTTAGGACTGGACGGCTACACCTTC.